Following are 3 T cell receptor beta chains from one sample sequenced in a study of cytomegalovirus exposure and HLA in healthy donors. The PCR used 60 Vbeta and 13 Jbeta primers. Profiled with immunoSEQ multiplex PCR; TCRdb holds only in-frame clones, not every one. The repertoire holds about 190,000 clones, with roughly 77% as singletons. Sequencing was carried out using PBMCs. The source is a man in his thirties or forties in good health and CMV-seropositive.

This chain links TRBV10-3 with TRBJ1-1; tentatively, D is TRBD1 (6 bases). Deletions cut 4 bases from V and 4 bases from J, with 10 bases between. This CDR3 has 13 amino acids. Germline CDR1 reads ENHRY; CDR2 reads SYGVKD. DNA for the CDR3: TGTGCCATCAGTGCAGGGGTCATCACTGAAGCTTTCTTT. Its protein is CAISAGVITEAFF.

The DNA of the CDR3 is TGCGCCAGCAGCCAAGATCTCGTGGGGGCTGCGTACGAGCAGTACTTC. This codes for CASSQDLVGAAYEQYF. The chain combines TRBV4-3 with TRBJ2-7; TRBD1 is a possible D gene (6 bases). The CDR3 length is 16 residues. CDR1 and CDR2 from the germline V gene are LGHNA and YSLEER. Trimming left V 0 bases short and J 4 bases short, with 16 bases between.

The rearrangement uses TRBV4-1 and TRBJ1-2; TRBD1 might be the D (5 bases). This CDR3 has 13 residues. With 2 bases removed from V and 8 bases from J, the gap between germline ends came to 12 bases. Germline V gene lookup returns CDR1 MGHRA and CDR2 YSYEKL. CDR3 nucleotides: TGCGCCAGCAGCCAAAACGGACAAGGCGGCTACACCTTC. Encoded protein: CASSQNGQGGYTF.